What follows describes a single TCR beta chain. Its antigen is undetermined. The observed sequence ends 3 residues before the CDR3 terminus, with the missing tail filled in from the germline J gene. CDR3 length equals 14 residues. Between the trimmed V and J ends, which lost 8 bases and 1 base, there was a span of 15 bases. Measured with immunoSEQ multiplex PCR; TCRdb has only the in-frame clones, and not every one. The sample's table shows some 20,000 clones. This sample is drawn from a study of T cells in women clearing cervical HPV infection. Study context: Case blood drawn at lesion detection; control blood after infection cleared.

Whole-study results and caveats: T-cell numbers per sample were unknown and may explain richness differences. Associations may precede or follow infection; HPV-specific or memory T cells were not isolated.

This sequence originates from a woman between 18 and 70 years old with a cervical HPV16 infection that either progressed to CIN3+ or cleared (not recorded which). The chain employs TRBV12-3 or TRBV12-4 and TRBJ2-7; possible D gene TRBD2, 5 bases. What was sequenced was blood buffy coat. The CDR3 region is CASGRSSGSYEQYF. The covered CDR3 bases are TGTGCCAGCGGCAGAAGCAGCGGTTCCTACGAG.